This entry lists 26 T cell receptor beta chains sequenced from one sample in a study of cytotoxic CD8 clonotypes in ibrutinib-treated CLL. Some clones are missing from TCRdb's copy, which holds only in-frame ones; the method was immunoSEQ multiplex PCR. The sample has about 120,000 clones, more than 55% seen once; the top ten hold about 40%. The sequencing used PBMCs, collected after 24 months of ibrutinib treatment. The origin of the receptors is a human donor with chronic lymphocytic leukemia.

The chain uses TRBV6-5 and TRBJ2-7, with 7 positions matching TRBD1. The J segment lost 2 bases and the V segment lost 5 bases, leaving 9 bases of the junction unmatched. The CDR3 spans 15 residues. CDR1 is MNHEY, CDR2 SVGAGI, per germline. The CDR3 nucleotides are TGTGCCAGCAGTGGCAACAGGGGTGTACCCTACGAGCAGTACTTC. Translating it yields CASSGNRGVPYEQYF.

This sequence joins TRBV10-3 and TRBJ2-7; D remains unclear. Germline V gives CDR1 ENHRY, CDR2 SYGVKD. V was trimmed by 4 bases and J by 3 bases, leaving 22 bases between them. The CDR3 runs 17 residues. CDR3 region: CAISAMTLGSPHYEQYF. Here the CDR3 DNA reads TGTGCCATCAGTGCGATGACCTTAGGGTCGCCTCACTACGAGCAGTACTTC.

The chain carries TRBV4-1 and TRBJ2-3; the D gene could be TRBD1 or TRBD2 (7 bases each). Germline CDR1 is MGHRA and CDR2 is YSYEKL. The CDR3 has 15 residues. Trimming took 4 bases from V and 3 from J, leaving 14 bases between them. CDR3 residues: CASSPGGGRTDTQYF. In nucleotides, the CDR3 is TGCGCCAGCAGCCCAGGGGGGGGGAGGACAGATACGCAGTATTTT.

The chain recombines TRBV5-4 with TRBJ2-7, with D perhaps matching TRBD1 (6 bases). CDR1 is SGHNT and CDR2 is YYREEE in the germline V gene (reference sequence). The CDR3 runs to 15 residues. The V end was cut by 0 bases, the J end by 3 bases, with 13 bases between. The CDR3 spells CASSLGYRDNYEQYF. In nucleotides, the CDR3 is TGTGCCAGCAGCTTGGGTTACCGGGACAACTACGAGCAGTACTTC.

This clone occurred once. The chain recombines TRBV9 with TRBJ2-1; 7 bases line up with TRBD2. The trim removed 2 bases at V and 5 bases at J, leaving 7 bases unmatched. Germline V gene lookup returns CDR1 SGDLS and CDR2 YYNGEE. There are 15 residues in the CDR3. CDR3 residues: CASSVELARNNEQFF. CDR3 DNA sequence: TGTGCCAGCAGCGTCGAACTAGCGAGAAACAATGAGCAGTTCTTC.

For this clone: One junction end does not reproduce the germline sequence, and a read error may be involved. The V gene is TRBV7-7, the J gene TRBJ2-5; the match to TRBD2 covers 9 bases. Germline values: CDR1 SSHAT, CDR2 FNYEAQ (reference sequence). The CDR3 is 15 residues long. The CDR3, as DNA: TGTGCTAGCAGCTTAGGGACTAGCCCACAAGAGACCCAGTACTTC. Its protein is CASSLGTSPQETQYF.

Here the CDR3 reads CASSKGSGRGNTEAFF. The CDR3 DNA reads as TGTGCCAGCAGCAAGGGTTCAGGGAGGGGAAACACTGAAGCTTTCTTT. V is TRBV7-8 and J is TRBJ1-1, with a tentative D call TRBD1 (5 bases). Trimming took 5 bases from V and 2 from J, leaving 18 bases between them. CDR3 size: 16 residues. Germline lookup yields CDR1 SGHVS and CDR2 FQNEAQ.

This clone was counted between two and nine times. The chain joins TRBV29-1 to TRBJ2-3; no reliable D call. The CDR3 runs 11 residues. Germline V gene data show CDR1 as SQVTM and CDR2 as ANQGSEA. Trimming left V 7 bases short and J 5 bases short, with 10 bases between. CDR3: CSGTTEDTQYF. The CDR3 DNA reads TGCAGCGGTACTACAGAAGATACGCAGTATTTT.

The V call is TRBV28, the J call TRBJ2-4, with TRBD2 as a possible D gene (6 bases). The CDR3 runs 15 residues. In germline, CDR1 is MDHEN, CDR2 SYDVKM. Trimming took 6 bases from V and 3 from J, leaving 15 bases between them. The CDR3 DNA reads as TGTGCCAGCAGCCCGATTGCGGGGTTCAAAAACATTCAGTACTTC. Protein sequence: CASSPIAGFKNIQYF.

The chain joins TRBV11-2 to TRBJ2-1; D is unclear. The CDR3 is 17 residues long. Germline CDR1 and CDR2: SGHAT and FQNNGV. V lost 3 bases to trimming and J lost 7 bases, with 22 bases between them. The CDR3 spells CASSLISDATLRNEQFF. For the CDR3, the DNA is TGTGCCAGCAGCTTGATCTCAGATGCCACCCTCCGAAATGAGCAGTTCTTC.

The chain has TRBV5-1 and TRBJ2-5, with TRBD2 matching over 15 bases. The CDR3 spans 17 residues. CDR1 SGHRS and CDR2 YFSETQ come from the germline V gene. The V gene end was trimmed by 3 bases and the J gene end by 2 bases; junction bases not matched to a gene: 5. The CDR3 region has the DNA TGCGCCAGCAGCTCCCTAGGACTAGCGGGGGGGCAAGAGACCCAGTACTTC. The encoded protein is CASSSLGLAGGQETQYF.

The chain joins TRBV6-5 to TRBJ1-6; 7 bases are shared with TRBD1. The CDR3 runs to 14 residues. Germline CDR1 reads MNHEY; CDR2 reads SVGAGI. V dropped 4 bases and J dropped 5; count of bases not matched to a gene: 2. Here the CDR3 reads CASSWDSNNSPLHF. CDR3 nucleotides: TGTGCCAGCAGTTGGGACAGTAATAATTCACCCCTCCACTTT.

Written as DNA, the CDR3 is TGCGCCAGCAGCCTTCGGGACGCTAACAATGAGCAGTTCTTC. Translation: CASSLRDANNEQFF. The chain links TRBV4-3 to TRBJ2-1; the D gene could be TRBD1 or TRBD2 (5 bases each). Germline V CDR1 and CDR2: LGHNA, YSLEER. Trimming stripped 4 bases from V and 5 bases from J, with 12 bases between. The CDR3 consists of 14 residues.

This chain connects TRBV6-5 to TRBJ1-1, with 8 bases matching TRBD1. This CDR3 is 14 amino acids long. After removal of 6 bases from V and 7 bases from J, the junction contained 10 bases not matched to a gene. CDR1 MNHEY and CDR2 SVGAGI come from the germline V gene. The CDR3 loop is CASSRLQGALEAFF. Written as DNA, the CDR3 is TGTGCCAGCAGCAGATTGCAGGGGGCCCTTGAAGCTTTCTTT.

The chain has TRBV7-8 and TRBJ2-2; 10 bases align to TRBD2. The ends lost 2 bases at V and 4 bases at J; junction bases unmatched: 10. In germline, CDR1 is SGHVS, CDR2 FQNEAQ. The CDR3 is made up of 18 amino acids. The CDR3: CASSLNQAGGPGTGELFF. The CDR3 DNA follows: TGTGCCAGCAGCTTAAATCAAGCGGGGGGGCCCGGCACCGGGGAGCTGTTTTTT.

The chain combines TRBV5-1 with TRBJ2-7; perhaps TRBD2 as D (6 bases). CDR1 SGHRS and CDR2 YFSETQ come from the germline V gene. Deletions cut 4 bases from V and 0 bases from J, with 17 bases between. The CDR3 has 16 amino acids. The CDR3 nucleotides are TGCGCCAGCAGCCCAAGGGTAGCGGAGAGCTCCTACGAGCAGTACTTC. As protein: CASSPRVAESSYEQYF.

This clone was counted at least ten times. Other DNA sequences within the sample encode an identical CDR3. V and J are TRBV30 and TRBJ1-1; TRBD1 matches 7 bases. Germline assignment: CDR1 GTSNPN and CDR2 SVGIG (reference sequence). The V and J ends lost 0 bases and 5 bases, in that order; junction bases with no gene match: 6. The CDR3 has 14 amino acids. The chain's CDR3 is CAWSVLQGETEAFF. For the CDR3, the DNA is TGTGCCTGGAGTGTACTGCAGGGGGAAACTGAAGCTTTCTTT.

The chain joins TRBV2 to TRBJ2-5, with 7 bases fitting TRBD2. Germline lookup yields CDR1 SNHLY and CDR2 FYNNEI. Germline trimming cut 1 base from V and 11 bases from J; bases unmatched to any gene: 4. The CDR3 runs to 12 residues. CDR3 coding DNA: TGTGCCAGCAGTGAAGGGACTAGTTCTCAGTACTTC. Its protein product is CASSEGTSSQYF.

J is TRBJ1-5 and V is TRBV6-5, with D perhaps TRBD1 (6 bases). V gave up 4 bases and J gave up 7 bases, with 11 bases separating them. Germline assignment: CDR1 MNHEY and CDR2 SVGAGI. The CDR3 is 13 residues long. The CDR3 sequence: CASSFGRGQPQHF. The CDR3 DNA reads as TGTGCCAGCAGTTTCGGCAGGGGCCAGCCCCAGCATTTT.

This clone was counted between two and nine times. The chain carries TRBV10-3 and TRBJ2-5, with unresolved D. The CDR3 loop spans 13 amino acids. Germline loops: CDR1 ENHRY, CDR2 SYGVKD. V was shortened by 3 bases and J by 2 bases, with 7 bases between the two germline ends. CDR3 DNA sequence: TGTGCCATCAGTGACACAGATCAAGAGACCCAGTACTTC. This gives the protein CAISDTDQETQYF.

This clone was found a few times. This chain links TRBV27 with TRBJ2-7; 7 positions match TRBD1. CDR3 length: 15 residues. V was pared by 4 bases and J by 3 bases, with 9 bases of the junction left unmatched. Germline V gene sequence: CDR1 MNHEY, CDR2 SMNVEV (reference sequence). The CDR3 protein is CASSSNRQGGYEQYF. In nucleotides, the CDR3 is TGTGCCAGCAGTTCCAACAGACAGGGCGGCTACGAGCAGTACTTC.

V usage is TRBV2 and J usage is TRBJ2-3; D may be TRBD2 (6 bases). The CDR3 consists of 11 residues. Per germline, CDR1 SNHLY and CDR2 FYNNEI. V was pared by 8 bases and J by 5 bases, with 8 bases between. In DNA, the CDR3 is TGTGCCAGCGAGGAGGGAGATACGCAGTATTTT. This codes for CASEEGDTQYF.

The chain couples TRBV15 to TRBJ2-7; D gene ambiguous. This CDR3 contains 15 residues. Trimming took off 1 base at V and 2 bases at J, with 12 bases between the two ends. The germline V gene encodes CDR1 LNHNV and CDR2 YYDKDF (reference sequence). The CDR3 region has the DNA TGTGCCACCAGCAGAGTCTCGGCGGAGACCTACGAGCAGTACTTC. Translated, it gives CATSRVSAETYEQYF.

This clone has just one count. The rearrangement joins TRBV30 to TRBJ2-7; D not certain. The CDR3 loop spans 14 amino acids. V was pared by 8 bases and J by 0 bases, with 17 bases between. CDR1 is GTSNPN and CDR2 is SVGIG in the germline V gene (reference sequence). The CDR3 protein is CALSFSRSSYEQYF. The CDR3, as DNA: TGTGCCCTCTCCTTTAGCAGGAGCTCCTACGAGCAGTACTTC.

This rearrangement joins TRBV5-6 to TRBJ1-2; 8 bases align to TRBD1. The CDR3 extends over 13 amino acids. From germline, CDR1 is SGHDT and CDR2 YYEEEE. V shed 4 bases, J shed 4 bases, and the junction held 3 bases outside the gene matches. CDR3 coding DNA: TGTGCCAGCAGCCGTGACAGGGGCTATGGCTACACCTTC. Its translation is CASSRDRGYGYTF.

Written as DNA, the CDR3 is TGTGCCAGCAGCTTGGTTCTAGCGGGGCCGCGGGAGCAGTACTTC. Residues: CASSLVLAGPREQYF. The chain couples TRBV5-4 to TRBJ2-7, with 9 bases matching TRBD2. This CDR3 has 15 residues. CDR1 SGHNT and CDR2 YYREEE come from the germline V gene (reference sequence). With V trimmed by 0 bases and J by 7 bases, 8 bases remained unmatched.